This paragraph reports one T cell receptor beta chain. Sequencing used immunoSEQ multiplex PCR; TCRdb keeps in-frame clones, though not all of them. The sample lists 40,000 to 50,000 clones, around 93% seen once, with roughly a tenth in the top ten. The germline V gene has CDR1 SNHLY and CDR2 FYNNEI. Trimming cost V 8 bases and J 5 bases, with 19 bases left between them. The CDR3 is 15 amino acids. This record comes from a study of T cell changes during pregnancy in multiple sclerosis. The specimen comprised CD8+ T cells from peripheral blood mononuclear cells, sampled after pregnancy. The source of this sequence is a female donor with multiple sclerosis, enrolled in a pregnancy study. The chain combines TRBV2 with TRBJ1-5; no reliable D call. CDR3 coding DNA: TGTGCCAGCGTGGCGGGCCCAACCACCCATCAGCCCCAGCATTTT. Translating gives CASVAGPTTHQPQHF.